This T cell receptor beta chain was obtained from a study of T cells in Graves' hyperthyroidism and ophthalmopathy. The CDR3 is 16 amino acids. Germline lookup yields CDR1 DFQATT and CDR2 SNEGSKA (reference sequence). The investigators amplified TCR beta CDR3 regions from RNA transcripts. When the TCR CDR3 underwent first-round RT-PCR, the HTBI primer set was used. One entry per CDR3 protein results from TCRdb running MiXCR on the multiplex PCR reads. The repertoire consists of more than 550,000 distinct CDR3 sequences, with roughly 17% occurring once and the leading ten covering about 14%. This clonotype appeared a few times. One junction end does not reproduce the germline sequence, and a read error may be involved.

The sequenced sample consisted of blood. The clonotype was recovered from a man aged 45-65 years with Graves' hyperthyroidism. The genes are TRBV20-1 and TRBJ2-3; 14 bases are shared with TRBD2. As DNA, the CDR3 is TGCAGTGCTAGAGACGGGACTAGCGGGAGCATAGATACGCAGTATTTT. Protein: CSARDGTSGSIDTQYF.